This T cell receptor beta chain was sequenced during a study of molecular identifiers for immune sequencing clone quantification. Researchers sorted naive CD8 T cells as cells that were CD8+CD4-CCR7+CD45RA+. Worth noting for this clonotype: Antigen: not known. No conserved phenylalanine or tryptophan is present at the end of the CDR3, so a read error is the likely explanation.

Study-wide results and caveats: Whereas clones above 20 RNA copies held under 1% of naive-cell molecules, they held over 99% of effector molecules. A single cell's spiked Jurkat TCR RNA was reportedly detectable among 900,000 to 1,000,000 naive cells.

TCRdb analysed the PCR reads with MiXCR anew, one entry per CDR3 protein. The data contain fewer than 350,000 distinct CDR3 sequences, around 21% of them seen just once; the ten biggest clones take up 0.75% to 0.85%. Germline CDR1 reads SGDLS; CDR2 reads YYNGEE. V lost 4 bases and J lost 0, with 9 bases in between. The CDR3 is 14 amino acids. The sequenced sample was naive CD8+ T cells from blood, with Jurkat cell RNA spiked in. Subset meaning: FACS-sorted CD8+CD4-CCR7+CD45RA+ naive T cells. V gene TRBV9 combines with J gene TRBJ2-3; D perhaps matches TRBD2 (5 bases). This clonotype originated in a human donor in good health. Some libraries in this study had Jurkat cell RNA spiked in. CDR3: CASSSRTSTDTQYL. The DNA for the CDR3 is TGTGCCAGCAGCTCCCGGACTAGCACAGATACGCAGTATCTT.